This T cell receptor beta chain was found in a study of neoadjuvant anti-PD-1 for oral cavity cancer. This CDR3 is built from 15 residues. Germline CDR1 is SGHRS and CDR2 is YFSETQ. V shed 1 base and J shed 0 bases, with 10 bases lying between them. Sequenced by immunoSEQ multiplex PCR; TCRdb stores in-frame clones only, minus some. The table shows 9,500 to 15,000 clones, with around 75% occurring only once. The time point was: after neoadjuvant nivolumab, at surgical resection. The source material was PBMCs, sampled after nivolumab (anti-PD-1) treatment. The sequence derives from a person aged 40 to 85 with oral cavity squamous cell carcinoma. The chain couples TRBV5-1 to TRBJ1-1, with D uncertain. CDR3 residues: CASSLQGTVNTEAFF. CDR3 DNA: TGCGCCAGCAGCTTGCAAGGTACTGTGAACACTGAAGCTTTCTTT.